This note documents a single T cell receptor (beta chain) sequence. The sample belongs to a study of T cell responses to AZD1222 COVID-19 vaccine. Study summary: It was second doses at about 4 or about 12 weeks that were pooled.

Assay: immunoSEQ multiplex PCR; the TCRdb copy retains only in-frame clones and omits some. The sample has some 150,000 clones; more than 70% are singletons. The CDR3 extends over 15 amino acids. V shed 0 bases, J shed 5 bases, and the junction held 4 bases outside the gene matches. Germline V gene lookup returns CDR1 SGHNT and CDR2 YENEEA. The TCR originated in an adult in good health. The V and J genes are TRBV11-3 and TRBJ2-3, with 8 bases fitting TRBD2. The source was peripheral blood, collected on day 0 of AZD1222 vaccination. The CDR3 sequence is CASSLDGGRKDTQYF. CDR3 bases: TGTGCCAGCAGCTTAGACGGCGGGAGGAAAGATACGCAGTATTTT.